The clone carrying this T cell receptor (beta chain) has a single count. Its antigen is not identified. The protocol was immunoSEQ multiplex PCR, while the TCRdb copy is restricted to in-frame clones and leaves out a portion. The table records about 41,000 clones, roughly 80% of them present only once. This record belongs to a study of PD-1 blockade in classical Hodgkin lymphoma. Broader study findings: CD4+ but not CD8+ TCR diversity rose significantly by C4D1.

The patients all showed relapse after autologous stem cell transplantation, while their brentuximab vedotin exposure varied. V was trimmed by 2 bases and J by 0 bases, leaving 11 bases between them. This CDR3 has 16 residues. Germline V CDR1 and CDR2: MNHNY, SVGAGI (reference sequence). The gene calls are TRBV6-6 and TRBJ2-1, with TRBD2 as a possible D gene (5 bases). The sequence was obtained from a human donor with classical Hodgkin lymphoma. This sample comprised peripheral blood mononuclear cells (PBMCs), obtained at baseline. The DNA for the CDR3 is TGTGCCAGCAGTTACGCGGGTGGGAGCTCCTACAATGAGCAGTTCTTC. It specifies CASSYAGGSSYNEQFF.